Described below is a single T cell receptor (beta chain) sequence and its context. This clone was detected only a few times. It has no known antigen specificity. Base quality data are lacking; no much larger clone is found one base away. The library was made by PCR. Data came from an Illumina HiSeq 4000. The TCR beta-chain CDR3 region of each patient was profiled by high-throughput sequencing. In the authors' own workflow: Drawing on CDR3 differences between clinicopathological groups, the researchers built a classifier meant to tell apart patients with distant-metastatic papillary thyroid cancer. Repertoire diversity was assessed with the Shannon index, and tumor-blood repertoire similarity with the Morisita-Horn index. TCRdb reprocessed the public reads (quality trimming at Q25 with fastp, clone calling with MiXCR) and kept in-frame beta chains. TCRdb's processing, not the authors', yielded these V and J calls. A total of around 15,000 clones appear in this sample, less than 20% of them only once. Of the sample, 17% falls within the top ten clones.

The data are from a study of metastatic and nonmetastatic thyroid tumors (dated by TCRdb to about 2020). For the study in its entirety: For patients with malignant and with benign thyroid disease, the researchers compared repertoires between peripheral blood samples and tumor or nodule tissue samples.

Broad study findings and their caveats: TCR beta diversity was reported as significantly higher in malignant tumors than in benign nodules, in both blood and tumor samples.

The CDR3 has 14 amino acids, counting the end cysteine and phenylalanine. CDR3 DNA only is kept here, 42 bases in frame from base 1. V drops 2 bases and J drops 3 bases, leaving 10 bases in between. According to the germline V gene (reference sequence), CDR1 reads MNHNY and CDR2 reads SVGAGI. No treatment had been received by any patient before thyroid surgery. Patient clinical samples collected from the early 2010s to the late 2010s were retrospectively analysed using T-cell receptor beta sequencing. Rearrangement joined TRBV6-6 to TRBJ1-2, with a weak D call of TRBD1 (5 bases match). The sequenced material came from blood. This sequence originates from a female donor with papillary thyroid cancer or a benign thyroid nodule (not recorded which). Some clones in this sample may be carry-over from other donors' samples. The CDR3 here reads CASSYKGTDYGYTF. The sequence in DNA is TGTGCCAGCAGTTACAAAGGGACTGACTATGGCTACACCTTC.